A single sample gave rise to the 27 T cell receptor beta chains below, sequenced in a study of shared clonotypes between healthy human individuals. Sequencing was performed with immunoSEQ multiplex PCR; in TCRdb, only in-frame clones are kept and a portion is missing. The sample gives 1.6 million or so clones, over 95% of which show up once; approximately 1% is in the top ten. Specimen: naive CD4+ T cells sorted from blood. As to subset: CD45RA+ positively selected. Every receptor here comes from a man aged 25 to 45 in good health.

The chain recombines TRBV7-3 with TRBJ2-1; tentative D call: TRBD2 (5 bases). Trimming pared 0 bases from V and 10 bases from J, leaving 16 bases between. The CDR3 runs 15 residues. Germline assignment: CDR1 SGHTA and CDR2 FQGTGA. The CDR3 nucleotides read TGTGCCAGCAGCTTAACGGAGGTTAGCACCAACGAGCAGTTCTTC. Its protein is CASSLTEVSTNEQFF.

The chain links TRBV19 to TRBJ2-7; TRBD2 agrees at 11 bases. V shed 9 bases, J shed 5 bases, and the junction held 12 bases outside the gene matches. CDR1 and CDR2 from the germline V gene are LNHDA and SQIVND (reference sequence). The CDR3 spans 15 residues. CDR3 sequence reads: CASTLAGGPLDEQYF. DNA for the CDR3: TGTGCCAGCACCTTAGCGGGAGGGCCGTTGGACGAGCAGTACTTC.

The CDR3 DNA reads TGCAGCGTTGTCTCCGGTAACAATCAGCCCCAGCATTTT. Amino acid sequence: CSVVSGNNQPQHF. The V gene is TRBV29-1, the J gene TRBJ1-5; D unclear. Germline V lookup: CDR1 SQVTM, CDR2 ANQGSEA. The ends were cut back, 4 bases at V and 3 bases at J, with 10 bases in the middle. This CDR3 contains 13 residues.

J is TRBJ2-3 and V is TRBV2; D is unclear. There are 14 residues in the CDR3. Looked up from germline, CDR1 is SNHLY and CDR2 is FYNNEI. Trimming shortened V by 11 bases and J by 4 bases, and 19 bases separated the two germline ends. The DNA for the CDR3 is TGTGCCGGCGGCATCTACCCAAATGCAGATACGCAGTATTTT. Amino acid sequence: CAGGIYPNADTQYF.

The chain uses TRBV15 and TRBJ2-3; D uncertain. In germline, CDR1 is LNHNV, CDR2 YYDKDF (reference sequence). V shed 3 bases and J shed 1 base, with 14 bases lying between them. The CDR3 contains 16 residues. Written as DNA, the CDR3 is TGTGCCACCAGCAGTGTAGTGGCAACCGGCACAGATACGCAGTATTTT. Protein sequence: CATSSVVATGTDTQYF.

The rearrangement links TRBV11-2 to TRBJ2-2, with 8 bases aligning to TRBD2. This CDR3 has 16 residues. V lost 4 bases, J lost 6 bases, and 10 bases stayed unmatched. CDR1 and CDR2 (germline): SGHAT, FQNNGV. For the CDR3, the DNA is TGTGCCAGCAGCTCAACGGGGCTAGCGGGTGCCGGGGAGCTGTTTTTT. This sequence encodes CASSSTGLAGAGELFF.

The J gene is TRBJ2-3, the V gene TRBV4-3; 7 bases match TRBD2. The CDR3 has 16 amino acids. The V gene end was trimmed by 2 bases and the J gene end by 0 bases; junction bases not matched to a gene: 5. Germline V gene data show CDR1 as LGHNA and CDR2 as YSLEER. The CDR3 reads CASSQLAGASTDTQYF. CDR3 DNA sequence: TGCGCCAGCAGCCAATTGGCGGGAGCTAGCACAGATACGCAGTATTTT.

The chain joins TRBV5-1 to TRBJ2-2; 7 bases are a match to TRBD1. The germline CDR1 and CDR2 sequences are SGHRS and YFSETQ. The ends lost 5 bases at V and 6 bases at J; junction bases unmatched: 10. The CDR3 totals 15 residues. The CDR3 DNA sequence: TGCGCCAGCAGTCTTCGACAGGGCGGTGCCGGGGAGCTGTTTTTT. Its protein is CASSLRQGGAGELFF.

The rearrangement uses TRBV5-4 and TRBJ2-6, with D uncertain. The CDR3 is 13 residues long. CDR1 is SGHNT, CDR2 YYREEE, per germline (reference sequence). Trimming cost V 0 bases and J 4 bases, with 2 bases left between them. CDR3 sequence (DNA): TGTGCCAGCAGCTTGGTGGGGGCCAACGTCCTGACTTTC. Protein product: CASSLVGANVLTF.

The V gene is TRBV5-4, the J gene TRBJ2-1; a possible D gene is TRBD1 (5 bases). Germline CDR1 and CDR2: SGHNT and YYREEE (reference sequence). The CDR3 is 14 amino acids. Trimming shortened V by 1 base and J by 3 bases, and 8 bases separated the two germline ends. The CDR3 spells CASSLQGNYNEQFF. As DNA, the CDR3 is TGTGCCAGCAGCTTGCAGGGCAACTACAATGAGCAGTTCTTC.

This clone appeared a single time. The V call is TRBV2, the J call TRBJ2-1, with D perhaps matching TRBD1 (5 bases). Germline V gives CDR1 SNHLY, CDR2 FYNNEI. The CDR3 totals 15 residues. Trimming took off 6 bases at V and 1 base at J, with 13 bases between the two ends. CDR3 protein: CASRPAGFSYNEQFF. The CDR3 nucleotides are TGTGCCAGCAGACCAGCAGGGTTTTCCTACAATGAGCAGTTCTTC.

CDR3 region: CASSLQGDRDIQYF. In nucleotides, the CDR3 is TGCGCCAGCAGCCTACAGGGGGATAGGGACATTCAGTACTTC. The chain recombines TRBV5-1 with TRBJ2-4; 8 positions match TRBD1. Germline-derived CDR1 and CDR2 are SGHRS and YFSETQ. This CDR3 spans 14 amino acids. The J segment lost 8 bases and the V segment lost 4 bases, leaving 8 bases of the junction unmatched.

The rearrangement links TRBV28 to TRBJ1-2; 7 nucleotides match TRBD1. Germline CDR1 and CDR2: MDHEN and SYDVKM. The V segment lost 5 bases and the J segment 3 bases; nucleotides outside the gene matches: 18. The CDR3 has 18 amino acids. CDR3: CASSPGGQPPRSHYGYTF. CDR3 nucleotides: TGTGCCAGCAGTCCCGGGGGACAGCCGCCGCGGTCCCACTATGGCTACACCTTC.

The CDR3 sequence: CASSLTAGGEPGELFF. The DNA for the CDR3 is TGCGCCAGCAGCTTGACAGCAGGGGGCGAGCCCGGGGAGCTGTTTTTT. The V gene is TRBV5-1, the J gene TRBJ2-2; 8 bases line up with TRBD1. The CDR3 totals 16 residues. Trimming took 1 base from V and 6 from J; bases not matched to a gene: 8. Germline loops: CDR1 SGHRS, CDR2 YFSETQ. The full variable domain, completed using reference TRBV5-1 and TRBJ2-2, is KAGVTQTPRYLIKTRGQQVTLSCSPISGHRSVSWYQQTPGQGLQFLFEYFSETQRNKGNFPGRFSGRQFSNSRSEMNVSTLELGDSALYLCASSLTAGGEPGELFFGEGSRLTVL.

V gene TRBV7-9 combines with J gene TRBJ2-7; no clear D gene. Deletions cut 4 bases from V and 2 bases from J, with 12 bases between. This CDR3 is built from 14 residues. Germline-derived CDR1 and CDR2 are SEHNR and FQNEAQ (reference sequence). The CDR3 here is CASSSWNHPYEQYF. CDR3 nucleotides: TGTGCCAGCAGCTCTTGGAATCATCCCTACGAGCAGTACTTC.

This chain links TRBV30 with TRBJ1-5, with D possibly TRBD1 on 5 matching bases. V was trimmed by 0 bases and J by 2 bases, leaving 17 bases between them. Germline lookup yields CDR1 GTSNPN and CDR2 SVGIG (reference sequence). The CDR3 covers 17 residues. This chain's CDR3 is CAWSVSSGEKCNQPQHF. CDR3 nucleotides: TGTGCCTGGAGTGTAAGTTCGGGGGAGAAATGCAATCAGCCCCAGCATTTT.

V gene TRBV18 combines with J gene TRBJ2-2; 8 bases match TRBD2. Germline values: CDR1 KGHSH, CDR2 LQKENI. J gave up 5 bases and V 5 bases, and 4 bases lay outside the gene matches. The CDR3 spans 14 residues. The CDR3 region has the DNA TGTGCCAGCTCAAGCACGGGAGGGACCGGGGAGCTGTTTTTT. This encodes CASSSTGGTGELFF.

The chain couples TRBV19 to TRBJ1-1; TRBD1 aligns across 8 bases. The junction had 13 bases not matched to a gene; V was cut back by 7 bases and J by 3 bases. The CDR3 totals 16 residues. Per germline, CDR1 LNHDA and CDR2 SQIVND (reference sequence). CDR3 in DNA: TGTGCCAGTATTCCTAGACAGGGGAACGGTGACACTGAAGCTTTCTTT. It specifies CASIPRQGNGDTEAFF.

The V call is TRBV19, the J call TRBJ2-7, with 7 nucleotides matching TRBD2. Germline V lookup: CDR1 LNHDA, CDR2 SQIVND (reference sequence). This CDR3 has 15 amino acids. The J segment lost 4 bases and the V segment lost 5 bases, leaving 11 bases of the junction unmatched. The CDR3 DNA follows: TGTGCCAGTAGTCCCCGGACTAGGGAGGGGTACGAGCAGTACTTC. Encoded protein: CASSPRTREGYEQYF. The entire variable domain, with the rest obtained from reference TRBV19 and TRBJ2-7, is as follows: DGGITQSPKYLFRKEGQNVTLSCEQNLNHDAMYWYRQDPGQGLRLIYYSQIVNDFQKGDIAEGYSVSREKKESFPLTVTSAQKNPTAFYLCASSPRTREGYEQYFGPGTRLTVT.

The chain employs TRBV9 and TRBJ2-5; 7 bases are shared with TRBD2. V shed 2 bases, J shed 5 bases, and the junction held 12 bases outside the gene matches. This CDR3 spans 16 amino acids. Germline CDR1 SGDLS, CDR2 YYNGEE. The DNA of the CDR3 is TGTGCCAGCAGCGTCGGCGGGAGAGGGACCCCGGAGACCCAGTACTTC. This translates into CASSVGGRGTPETQYF.

CDR3 protein: CASSVGGRWGPNTEAFF. The CDR3 DNA sequence: TGTGCCAGCAGCGTAGGAGGCAGGTGGGGTCCGAACACTGAAGCTTTCTTT. The gene calls are TRBV9 and TRBJ1-1; D uncertain. This CDR3 is built from 17 residues. With 0 bases removed from V and 1 base from J, the gap between germline ends came to 16 bases. Germline CDR1 is SGDLS and CDR2 is YYNGEE. The full variable domain, completed using reference TRBV9 and TRBJ1-1, is DSGVTQTPKHLITATGQRVTLRCSPRSGDLSVYWYQQSLDQGLQFLIQYYNGEERAKGNILERFSAQQFPDLHSELNLSSLELGDSALYFCASSVGGRWGPNTEAFFGQGTRLTVV.

The rearrangement uses TRBV29-1 and TRBJ2-3, with D perhaps TRBD2 (5 bases). Trimming removed 1 base from V and 0 bases from J, with 11 bases in between. The CDR3 is 15 amino acids. Germline V CDR1 and CDR2: SQVTM, ANQGSEA. In DNA, the CDR3 is TGCAGCGTTGAAGGGAGGTCGACTAGCACAGATACGCAGTATTTT. This translates into CSVEGRSTSTDTQYF.

This CDR3 is CASSQIWGDEQYF. Written as DNA, the CDR3 is TGTGCCAGCAGTCAAATATGGGGGGACGAGCAGTACTTC. The V gene is TRBV19, the J gene TRBJ2-7; TRBD2 is a possible D gene (6 bases). The V and J ends lost 9 bases and 5 bases respectively, with 17 bases between them. In germline, CDR1 is LNHDA, CDR2 SQIVND (reference sequence). The CDR3 covers 13 residues. The variable domain in full, with the rest retrieved from reference TRBV19 and TRBJ2-7, is DGGITQSPKYLFRKEGQNVTLSCEQNLNHDAMYWYRQDPGQGLRLIYYSQIVNDFQKGDIAEGYSVSREKKESFPLTVTSAQKNPTAFYLCASSQIWGDEQYFGPGTRLTVT.

This chain joins TRBV7-2 and TRBJ2-1; D remains ambiguous. Germline V CDR1 and CDR2: SGHTA, FQGNSA. This CDR3 spans 15 amino acids. V was clipped by 2 bases and J by 0 bases, with 8 bases between them. The CDR3 nucleotides read TGTGCCAGCAGCTTATTGGCTAGCTCCTACAATGAGCAGTTCTTC. This encodes CASSLLASSYNEQFF.

The sample holds one count of this clone. The CDR3 here is CASSGDVSGASNTQYF. CDR3 coding DNA: TGTGCCAGCAGCGGAGACGTGTCGGGAGCGTCGAATACGCAGTATTTT. V and J are TRBV9 and TRBJ2-3; D is perhaps TRBD2 (6 bases). V shed 3 bases and J shed 7 bases, with 21 bases lying between them. The CDR3 is 16 amino acids. Germline V gene lookup returns CDR1 SGDLS and CDR2 YYNGEE.

The chain joins TRBV5-4 to TRBJ2-1, with 8 nucleotides matching TRBD2. Germline loops: CDR1 SGHNT, CDR2 YYREEE (reference sequence). The V gene end was trimmed by 1 base and the J gene end by 6 bases; junction bases not matched to a gene: 9. This CDR3 is built from 16 residues. CDR3 residues: CASSLLGTRDLNEQFF. Written as DNA, the CDR3 is TGTGCCAGCAGCTTGTTAGGGACTAGAGACCTCAATGAGCAGTTCTTC.

This chain links TRBV30 with TRBJ1-1; D gene unclear. Germline-derived CDR1 and CDR2 are GTSNPN and SVGIG (reference sequence). The CDR3 runs 12 residues. Deletions cut 0 bases from V and 7 bases from J, with 9 bases between. The CDR3 coding sequence is TGTGCCTGGAGTGTAGAGCGGTTTGAAGCTTTCTTT. Residues: CAWSVERFEAFF.